The next 5 T cell receptor beta chains were all read from a single sample in a study of shared clonotypes between healthy human individuals. This table comes from immunoSEQ multiplex PCR, and its TCRdb copy is limited to in-frame clones, with some not included. This sample has around 1.4 million clones, with less than 99% found just once. The sequenced material came from naive CD4+ T cells sorted from blood. Subset denoted: CD45RA+ positively selected. The receptors come from a man aged 25-45 years in good health.

CDR3 bases: TGTGCCAGCAGCGGACAGAAGGACATTCCGTGGACTAGTGGCTACACCTTC. Protein sequence: CASSGQKDIPWTSGYTF. The chain recombines TRBV9 with TRBJ1-2; D is perhaps TRBD1 (5 bases). Germline assignment: CDR1 SGDLS and CDR2 YYNGEE. The V gene lost 3 bases and the J gene lost 7 bases, with 25 bases spanning the gap. The length of the CDR3 is 17 residues.

The chain carries TRBV19 and TRBJ1-2, with D maybe TRBD1 (5 bases). Germline V CDR1 and CDR2: LNHDA, SQIVND (reference sequence). With 5 bases removed from V and 4 bases from J, the gap between germline ends came to 26 bases. The CDR3 is 18 amino acids. CDR3 DNA: TGTGCCAGTAGTGGGACCGTCACAACGCTTAAGATGGGCTATGGCTACACCTTC. Translation: CASSGTVTTLKMGYGYTF.

Concerning this clone itself: Other DNA sequences within the sample encode an identical CDR3. The gene calls are TRBV28 and TRBJ1-1; D unclear. The CDR3 consists of 12 residues. Germline loops: CDR1 MDHEN, CDR2 SYDVKM. V was cut by 4 bases and J by 0 bases, with 3 bases left in between. The CDR3 loop reads CASSSMNTEAFF. CDR3 DNA: TGTGCCAGCAGTTCGATGAACACTGAAGCTTTCTTT.

The gene calls are TRBV18 and TRBJ2-1, with TRBD2 identical over 10 bases. This CDR3 comprises 15 residues. The junction had 6 bases not matched to a gene; V was cut back by 2 bases and J by 8 bases. The germline V gene has CDR1 KGHSH and CDR2 LQKENI. Here the CDR3 DNA reads TGTGCCAGCTCACCAGCTAGCGGGAGAGGCGATGAGCAGTTCTTC. This codes for CASSPASGRGDEQFF.

The chain has TRBV28 and TRBJ1-5; no clear D gene. Germline assignment: CDR1 MDHEN and CDR2 SYDVKM. This CDR3 comprises 15 residues. V was clipped by 7 bases and J by 7 bases, with 20 bases between them. CDR3 sequence reads: CASTDLIGFWQPQHF. The CDR3 nucleotides read TGTGCCAGCACTGATCTAATTGGGTTTTGGCAGCCCCAGCATTTT.